A single sample is the source of the 23 T cell receptor beta chains below, sequenced in a study of T cells in Graves' hyperthyroidism and ophthalmopathy. From RNA transcripts, TCR beta CDR3 regions were amplified. First-round RT-PCR with HTBI primers amplified the TCR CDR3 region. TCRdb re-derived calls from the multiplex PCR reads in MiXCR, one entry per CDR3 protein. The sample carries about 360,000 distinct CDR3 sequences, roughly 13% recorded once. The sample consisted of blood. The origin of the receptors is a young woman with Graves' hyperthyroidism.

This clonotype was seen at least ten times. The genes are TRBV20-1 and TRBJ2-5; TRBD2 matches 7 bases. CDR3 length: 15 residues. From germline, CDR1 is DFQATT and CDR2 SNEGSKA (reference sequence). V trimming: 5 bases; J trimming: 4 bases; junction bases outside the gene matches: 13. CDR3 DNA sequence: TGCAGTGCTCCCCCTCGGGGGGTATGGTCAGAGACCCAGTACTTC. Residues: CSAPPRGVWSETQYF.

This clonotype was found a few times. The V call is TRBV19, the J call TRBJ2-2, with 7 positions matching TRBD2. The germline V gene encodes CDR1 LNHDA and CDR2 SQIVND (reference sequence). The CDR3 sequence is 15 residues long. CDR3 loop: CATPKGREVTGELFF. DNA for the CDR3: TGTGCAACGCCCAAGGGGAGGGAGGTCACCGGGGAGCTGTTTTTT. The full variable domain, with the rest looked up from reference TRBV19 and TRBJ2-2, is DGGITQSPKYLFRKEGQNVTLSCEQNLNHDAMYWYRQDPGQGLRLIYYSQIVNDFQKGDIAEGYSVSREKKESFPLTVTSAQKNPTAFYLCATPKGREVTGELFFGEGSRLTVL.

This clonotype was detected ten times or more. The V gene is TRBV7-2, the J gene TRBJ1-4; D unresolved. This CDR3 is built from 13 residues. Germline CDR1 reads SGHTA; CDR2 reads FQGNSA. The V and J ends lost 1 base and 6 bases respectively, with 6 bases between them. The CDR3 protein is CASSLGDHEKLFF. DNA of the CDR3: TGTGCCAGCAGCTTAGGGGATCATGAAAAACTGTTTTTT.

Remarks on this clonotype: Given a much more abundant clone one base away, this may be a read error. The V call is TRBV20-1, the J call TRBJ1-1, with D tentatively TRBD1 (5 bases). The CDR3 spans 12 residues. Germline values: CDR1 DFQATT, CDR2 SNEGSKA (reference sequence). The DNA for the CDR3 is TGCAGCCTCCCTGGGGCGAACACTGAAGCTTCCTTT. This translates into CSLPGANTEASF.

This clonotype was observed a few times. This sequence joins TRBV9 and TRBJ2-3; the D gene is possibly TRBD2 (5 bases). The CDR3 contains 17 residues. V lost 0 bases, J lost 1 base, and 15 bases lay in between. Germline CDR1 is SGDLS and CDR2 is YYNGEE. The CDR3 nucleotides read TGTGCCAGCAGCGTAGGGGAGCTCGGCCTGGGCACAGATACGCAGTATTTT. Amino acids: CASSVGELGLGTDTQYF.

This clonotype was seen more than once but under ten times. This sequence joins TRBV19 and TRBJ2-1, with 10 bases identical to TRBD1. Germline lookup yields CDR1 LNHDA and CDR2 SQIVND (reference sequence). The V segment lost 7 bases and the J segment 8 bases; nucleotides outside the gene matches: 5. The CDR3 runs to 13 residues. The CDR3 DNA sequence: TGTGCCAGTATGGGACAGGGGATCGATGAGCAGTTCTTC. This codes for CASMGQGIDEQFF. The whole variable domain, remainder taken from reference TRBV19 and TRBJ2-1, is DGGITQSPKYLFRKEGQNVTLSCEQNLNHDAMYWYRQDPGQGLRLIYYSQIVNDFQKGDIAEGYSVSREKKESFPLTVTSAQKNPTAFYLCASMGQGIDEQFFGPGTRLTVL.

This clonotype occurred many times. CDR3 loop: CASSHLGETQYF. CDR3 sequence (DNA): TGTGCCAGCAGCCACCTCGGAGAGACCCAGTACTTC. The chain joins TRBV3-1 to TRBJ2-5; no clear D. Deletions cut 3 bases from V and 4 bases from J, with 6 bases between. The CDR3 loop spans 12 amino acids. The germline V gene has CDR1 LGHDT and CDR2 YNNKEL (reference sequence).

This clonotype was seen at least ten times. The chain is built from TRBV6-1 and TRBJ2-2; 9 positions agree with TRBD2. Germline V gene lookup returns CDR1 MNHNS and CDR2 SASEGT. V lost 7 bases and J lost 3; bases outside the gene matches: 9. This CDR3 is built from 16 residues. CDR3 amino acids: CASTSPTSGYTGELFF. In nucleotides, the CDR3 is TGTGCCAGCACTAGCCCGACTAGCGGATACACCGGGGAGCTGTTTTTT.

This clonotype occurred many times. The chain links TRBV28 to TRBJ1-2, with D tentatively TRBD1 (5 bases). V was pared by 5 bases and J by 4 bases, with 17 bases between. Germline CDR1 and CDR2: MDHEN and SYDVKM. This CDR3 is built from 15 residues. The CDR3, as DNA: TGTGCCAGCAGTATATACCCGCTCGGGGCCTATGGCTACACCTTC. It specifies CASSIYPLGAYGYTF.

This clonotype was seen repeatedly, ten times or more. The chain carries TRBV7-9 and TRBJ2-1; possibly TRBD2 for D (6 bases). Germline V gene data show CDR1 as SEHNR and CDR2 as FQNEAQ (reference sequence). V was trimmed by 1 base and J by 7 bases, leaving 11 bases between them. The CDR3 is 14 residues long. The CDR3 reads CASSLGPGENEQFF. The CDR3 nucleotides read TGTGCCAGCAGCTTAGGCCCGGGAGAGAATGAGCAGTTCTTC.

The table lists this clonotype with many counts. The CDR3 loop is CASSPGLNYNEQFF. CDR3 DNA sequence: TGTGCCAGCTCACCAGGACTTAACTACAATGAGCAGTTCTTC. This chain joins TRBV18 and TRBJ2-1; perhaps TRBD2 as D (5 bases). Germline values: CDR1 KGHSH, CDR2 LQKENI. V was shortened by 2 bases and J by 3 bases, with 8 bases between the two germline ends. The CDR3 covers 14 residues.

This clonotype was counted at least ten times. J is TRBJ1-2 and V is TRBV6-5; D is ambiguous. The length of the CDR3 is 15 residues. V was shortened by 7 bases and J by 8 bases, with 23 bases between the two germline ends. Germline assignment: CDR1 MNHEY and CDR2 SVGAGI. CDR3 bases: TGTGCCAGCATTCCTCGACGGTCCCGACACGGGGGCTACACCTTC. Translation gives CASIPRRSRHGGYTF.

This clonotype was observed at least ten times. This chain joins TRBV5-1 and TRBJ2-1; TRBD2 matches 9 bases. The CDR3 covers 15 residues. V trimming: 0 bases; J trimming: 6 bases; junction bases outside the gene matches: 4. Per germline, CDR1 SGHRS and CDR2 YFSETQ. The CDR3 DNA is TGCGCCAGCAGCTTGGGAGCGGGGGGTGGCAATGAGCAGTTCTTC. Its translation is CASSLGAGGGNEQFF.

In its sample, this clonotype was seen many times. The V gene is TRBV7-8, the J gene TRBJ2-1; maybe TRBD2 (5 bases). The germline V and J ends were trimmed by 5 bases and 3 bases, with 11 bases remaining between them. The CDR3 runs 14 residues. Germline values: CDR1 SGHVS, CDR2 FQNEAQ. CDR3 sequence reads: CASSPQDFYNEQFF. In DNA, the CDR3 is TGTGCCAGCAGCCCCCAGGACTTCTACAATGAGCAGTTCTTC.

This clonotype was detected many times. V is TRBV27 and J is TRBJ2-5; 15 bases are a match to TRBD2. Germline CDR1 is MNHEY and CDR2 is SMNVEV (reference sequence). This CDR3 contains 16 residues. V lost 4 bases to trimming and J lost 5 bases; unmatched junction nucleotides: 5. Written as DNA, the CDR3 is TGTGCCAGCAGTTGGACTAGCGGGGGGGGGTGGGAGACCCAGTACTTC. Translation gives CASSWTSGGGWETQYF.

The V gene is TRBV9, the J gene TRBJ1-1, with TRBD1 as a possible D gene (5 bases). CDR3 length equals 17 residues. With 0 bases removed from V and 0 bases from J, the gap between germline ends came to 15 bases. Germline CDR1 reads SGDLS; CDR2 reads YYNGEE. The CDR3 nucleotides are TGTGCCAGCAGCGTAGGGGGGTCTGGTATAATGAACACTGAAGCTTTCTTT. This sequence encodes CASSVGGSGIMNTEAFF. Full variable domain (rest looked up from reference TRBV9 and TRBJ1-1): DSGVTQTPKHLITATGQRVTLRCSPRSGDLSVYWYQQSLDQGLQFLIQYYNGEERAKGNILERFSAQQFPDLHSELNLSSLELGDSALYFCASSVGGSGIMNTEAFFGQGTRLTVV.

This clonotype was seen at least ten times. The CDR3 sequence is CASSLLTGANQETQYF. The DNA for the CDR3 is TGTGCCAGCAGTTTATTGACAGGGGCCAACCAAGAGACCCAGTACTTC. This chain joins TRBV6-1 and TRBJ2-5; 8 bases agree with TRBD1. The CDR3 is 16 residues long. V gave up 5 bases and J gave up 0 bases; unmatched junction bases: 8. Germline V CDR1 and CDR2: MNHNS, SASEGT.

There are many counts of this clonotype. The V call is TRBV7-9, the J call TRBJ2-1, with 9 bases aligning to TRBD2. Germline assignment: CDR1 SEHNR and CDR2 FQNEAQ (reference sequence). The CDR3 has 13 residues. With V trimmed by 5 bases and J by 7 bases, 3 bases remained unmatched. Here the CDR3 DNA reads TGTGCCAGCAGCATAAGCGGGAGGAATGAGCAGTTCTTC. It translates to CASSISGRNEQFF. The full variable domain, completed using reference TRBV7-9 and TRBJ2-1, is DTGVSQNPRHKITKRGQNVTFRCDPISEHNRLYWYRQTLGQGPEFLTYFQNEAQLEKSRLLSDRFSAERPKGSFSTLEIQRTEQGDSAMYLCASSISGRNEQFFGPGTRLTVL.

This chain links TRBV4-1 with TRBJ2-5, with TRBD2 matching 9 bases. V trimming: 2 bases; J trimming: 1 base; junction bases outside the gene matches: 2. The CDR3 is 15 amino acids. Germline V gene sequence: CDR1 MGHRA, CDR2 YSYEKL. CDR3 protein: CASSQLAGTQETQYF. The CDR3 DNA sequence: TGCGCCAGCAGCCAACTAGCGGGGACCCAAGAGACCCAGTACTTC.

Ten or more counts support this clonotype. The chain employs TRBV18 and TRBJ2-1; 7 nucleotides line up with TRBD2. This CDR3 comprises 15 residues. V lost 3 bases to trimming and J lost 3 bases; unmatched junction nucleotides: 5. Germline values: CDR1 KGHSH, CDR2 LQKENI. The CDR3 sequence is CASSPGRNFYNEQFF. Here the CDR3 DNA reads TGTGCCAGCTCACCCGGGAGGAACTTCTACAATGAGCAGTTCTTC.

This clonotype was seen at least ten times. The CDR3 loop reads CASTVAGANYGTGELFF. CDR3 in DNA: TGTGCCAGCACCGTAGCGGGGGCTAACTATGGAACCGGGGAGCTGTTTTTT. The chain is built from TRBV28 and TRBJ2-2; 9 nucleotides line up with TRBD2. The CDR3 sequence is 17 residues long. CDR1 and CDR2 (germline): MDHEN, SYDVKM. Trimming at V came to 7 bases and at J to 5 bases, leaving 14 bases not matched to a gene.

This clonotype was seen more than once but under ten times. CDR3 nucleotides: TGTGCCAGCAGTTACGACCCCGGGACTAGCGGCTACGAGCAGTACTTC. Residues: CASSYDPGTSGYEQYF. The chain has TRBV6-6 and TRBJ2-7; 11 bases are a match to TRBD2. Losses at the gene ends were 2 bases for V and 3 bases for J; bases not matched to a gene: 6. The CDR3 length is 16 residues. Germline V gene lookup returns CDR1 MNHNY and CDR2 SVGAGI (reference sequence).

This clonotype has just a few counts. The chain is built from TRBV7-3 and TRBJ2-2; 10 positions agree with TRBD1. This CDR3 is 16 amino acids long. The germline CDR1 and CDR2 sequences are SGHTA and FQGTGA. Trimming removed 6 bases from V and 4 bases from J; junction bases left unmatched: 8. CDR3 DNA sequence: TGTGCCAGCAGATCCCCGGGACAGGGGAGCACCGGGGAGCTGTTTTTT. It yields the protein CASRSPGQGSTGELFF.